The present TCR beta chain was sequenced within a study of preoperative IRX-2 immunotherapy in early breast cancer. The data were produced by immunoSEQ multiplex PCR, yet TCRdb's version contains in-frame clones alone and is incomplete. The sample has over 25,000 clones, roughly four fifths seen once. Specified treatment: preoperative locoregional IRX-2 cytokine immunotherapy. Samples came from a phase Ib trial of preoperative locoregional IRX-2 cytokine immunotherapy. V lost 4 bases to trimming and J lost 4 bases, with 14 bases between them. The germline V gene encodes CDR1 SGHRS and CDR2 YFSETQ. The CDR3 consists of 15 residues.

Specimen: lymph node tissue, collected after IRX-2 immunotherapy. The chain links TRBV5-1 to TRBJ1-4; maybe TRBD1 (5 bases). The origin of this receptor is a human donor with breast cancer. The CDR3 is CASSNRGQLNEKLFF. CDR3 coding DNA: TGCGCCAGCAGCAATAGGGGTCAGCTTAATGAAAAACTGTTTTTT. Drawing the rest from reference TRBV5-1 and TRBJ1-4, the complete variable domain is KAGVTQTPRYLIKTRGQQVTLSCSPISGHRSVSWYQQTPGQGLQFLFEYFSETQRNKGNFPGRFSGRQFSNSRSEMNVSTLELGDSALYLCASSNRGQLNEKLFFGSGTQLSVL.